The clone carrying this T cell receptor (beta chain) was picked up one time. Germline CDR1 and CDR2: MNHNS and SASEGT. Trimming took 6 bases from V and 6 from J; bases not matched to a gene: 8. The CDR3 has 15 amino acids. The source of the sample is a study of CD8 T cells in Susac syndrome. Random hexamers were used to reverse transcribe an amount of roughly 0.45 to 1 ug RNA. TCRdb reprocessed the immunoSEQ multiplex PCR reads with MiXCR, giving one entry per CDR3 protein. The table records roughly 180,000 distinct CDR3 sequences, about 93% of them present only once. Input material: CD4+ T cells from PBMCs. The genes are TRBV6-1 and TRBJ1-6; 7 positions match TRBD1. This clonotype originated in a human donor with multiple sclerosis. The CDR3 region has the DNA TGTGCCAGCAGGGAATTGGACAGGTTTAATTCACCCCTCCACTTT. Protein product: CASRELDRFNSPLHF.